This TCR beta chain was recovered during a study of T cells in localized non-small cell lung cancer. General study points: In adjacent lung appeared a median around 57 of the top 100 tumor clones. Tumor showed lower T cell clonality than uninvolved adjacent lung, where it was highest.

Profiling relied on immunoSEQ multiplex PCR, and the TCRdb table lists in-frame clones only, not all of them. This table holds roughly 30,000 clones, roughly 86% found once. Regarding this clone: Its matching antigen is unknown.

The clonotype originates from a woman aged 40-69 years with stage I lung adenocarcinoma. Sequenced here: peripheral blood, sampled before any cancer treatment.

Written as DNA, the CDR3 is TGTGCCAGCAGCTTAGTTGTTTCGGCAGGGGATACGCAGTATTTT. Its protein is CASSLVVSAGDTQYF. V usage is TRBV7-9 and J usage is TRBJ2-3; TRBD1 might be the D (5 bases). The ends were cut back, 1 base at V and 6 bases at J, with 14 bases in the middle. Germline V lookup: CDR1 SEHNR, CDR2 FQNEAQ (reference sequence). CDR3 size: 15 residues.